This T cell receptor beta chain was captured by sequencing in a study of T cell responses to AZD1222 COVID-19 vaccine. Study-wide results and limits: Repertoire samples came only from after the peak T cell response.

Germline V lookup: CDR1 SEHNR, CDR2 FQNEAQ (reference sequence). The length of the CDR3 is 16 residues. After removal of 1 base from V and 4 bases from J, the junction contained 7 bases not matched to a gene. Turning to this clone: The antigen is unknown.

TCRdb keeps only in-frame clones here, not all; method: immunoSEQ multiplex PCR. The table lists some 140,000 clones, around 89% of them singletons, with roughly 2.9% in the top ten. This clonotype originated in an adult in good health. The rearrangement links TRBV7-9 to TRBJ2-7, with 10 bases aligning to TRBD1. The sequencing here drew on peripheral blood, taken on day 0 of AZD1222 vaccination. In DNA, the CDR3 is TGTGCCAGCAGCTTAGGTTGGGACAGGGGCAAGTACGAGCAGTACTTC. Translated, it gives CASSLGWDRGKYEQYF.